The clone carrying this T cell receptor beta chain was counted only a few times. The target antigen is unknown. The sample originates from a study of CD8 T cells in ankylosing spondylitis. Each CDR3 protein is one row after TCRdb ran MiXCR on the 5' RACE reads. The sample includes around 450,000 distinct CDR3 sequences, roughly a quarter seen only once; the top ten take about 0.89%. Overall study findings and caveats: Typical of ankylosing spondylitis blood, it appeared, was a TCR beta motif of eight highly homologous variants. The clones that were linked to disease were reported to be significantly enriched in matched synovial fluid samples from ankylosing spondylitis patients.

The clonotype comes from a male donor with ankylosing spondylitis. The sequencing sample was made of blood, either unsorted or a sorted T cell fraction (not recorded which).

CDR3 coding DNA: TGTGCCACCAGTGCCACCGGGACAGGGGGAACCGGGGAGCTGTTTTTT. Residues: CATSATGTGGTGELFF. The J gene is TRBJ2-2, the V gene TRBV24-1; 11 bases agree with TRBD1. The CDR3 totals 16 residues. Germline assignment: CDR1 KGHDR and CDR2 SFDVKD. V shed 5 bases, J shed 5 bases, and the junction held 6 bases outside the gene matches.